This T cell receptor beta chain was sequenced during a study of cytomegalovirus exposure and HLA in healthy donors. Assay: immunoSEQ multiplex PCR; the TCRdb copy retains only in-frame clones and omits some. This table has about 140,000 clones, roughly four fifths appearing once. This CDR3 comprises 15 residues. The V gene's germline CDR1 is KGHSH and CDR2 LQKENI. V gave up 3 bases and J gave up 1 base, with 11 bases separating them. This sequence originates from a woman in her twenties or thirties in good health and CMV-seronegative. Input material: PBMCs. This sequence joins TRBV18 and TRBJ2-3, with D tentatively TRBD1 (6 bases). CDR3 bases: TGTGCCAGCTCACCTCAGGGGATGGGCACAGATACGCAGTATTTT. Its translation: CASSPQGMGTDTQYF.